Following are 13 T cell receptor beta chains from one sample sequenced in a study of CD8 T cells in ankylosing spondylitis. Each CDR3 protein is one row after TCRdb ran MiXCR on the 5' RACE reads. The top ten clones hold about 11% of a sample with 200,000 or so distinct CDR3 sequences, roughly 13% of them seen once. The specimen sequenced was blood, either unsorted or a sorted T cell fraction (not recorded which). The receptors here all came from a female donor with ankylosing spondylitis or in good health (not recorded which).

This clonotype was observed many times. V gene TRBV20-1 combines with J gene TRBJ1-4; a weak D match, TRBD1 (5 bases). The CDR3 consists of 14 residues. Trimming removed 6 bases at V and 4 bases at J, with 15 bases between. Germline assignment: CDR1 DFQATT and CDR2 SNEGSKA (reference sequence). The chain's CDR3 is CSAGEAGINEKLFF. The CDR3 nucleotides are TGCAGTGCGGGAGAGGCAGGGATTAATGAAAAACTGTTTTTT.

This clonotype was seen once. This may come from a read error, since a much larger clone is one base off. The V call is TRBV2, the J call TRBJ2-1, with D perhaps TRBD2 (5 bases). Germline V gene lookup returns CDR1 SNHLY and CDR2 FYNNEI. The CDR3 has 12 amino acids. The CDR3 DNA sequence: TGTGCCAGCAGTGAGGTCGGGAATGAGCAGCTCTTC. Protein: CASSEVGNEQLF.

This clonotype was picked up one time. The chain recombines TRBV9 with TRBJ2-1, with 9 bases lining up with TRBD1. This CDR3 comprises 15 residues. The germline CDR1 and CDR2 sequences are SGDLS and YYNGEE. J lost 7 bases, V lost 5 bases, and 10 bases had no gene match. Written as DNA, the CDR3 is TGTGCCAGCAGACCTGGACAGGGGATAGTTAATGAGCAGTTCTTC. Translated, it gives CASRPGQGIVNEQFF.

This clonotype was seen at least ten times. The chain has TRBV20-1 and TRBJ2-2; D is undetermined. Trimming cost V 3 bases and J 8 bases, with 10 bases left between them. Germline V lookup: CDR1 DFQATT, CDR2 SNEGSKA (reference sequence). The CDR3 extends over 12 amino acids. CDR3 residues: CSASLKRGELFF. The CDR3 bases are TGCAGTGCTAGTCTCAAGAGAGGGGAGCTGTTTTTT.

This clonotype was recorded once. DNA of the CDR3: TGTGCCAGCAGCCCGGAAGGGGGATCAGGGGCGAGGGGGTATGGCTACACCTTC. It yields the protein CASSPEGGSGARGYGYTF. The rearrangement uses TRBV7-3 and TRBJ1-2; a possible D gene is TRBD1 (6 bases). V lost 5 bases to trimming and J lost 5 bases, with 27 bases between them. The CDR3 is 18 amino acids. The germline gives CDR1 SGHTA, CDR2 FQGTGA.

In its sample, this clonotype was seen many times. The chain combines TRBV11-3 with TRBJ2-1, with 7 bases matching TRBD1. The CDR3 covers 14 residues. CDR1 and CDR2 from the germline V gene are SGHNT and YENEEA. After removal of 5 bases from V and 5 bases from J, the junction contained 6 bases not matched to a gene. This chain's CDR3 is CASSAEGQDNEQFF. In DNA form, the CDR3 reads TGTGCCAGCAGCGCAGAAGGACAGGACAATGAGCAGTTCTTC. The complete variable domain, with remaining parts taken from reference TRBV11-3 and TRBJ2-1, reads EAGVVQSPRYKIIEKKQPVAFWCNPISGHNTLYWYLQNLGQGPELLIRYENEEAVDDSQLPKDRFSAERLKGVDSTLKIQPAELGDSAVYLCASSAEGQDNEQFFGPGTRLTVL.

The chain joins TRBV20-1 to TRBJ2-1; 7 nucleotides match TRBD1. The CDR3 sequence is 14 residues long. Germline assignment: CDR1 DFQATT and CDR2 SNEGSKA (reference sequence). The V and J ends lost 5 bases and 4 bases, in that order; junction bases with no gene match: 8. The DNA of the CDR3 is TGCAGTGCTTCCGACAGGGTGAGGTACAATGAGCAGTTCTTC. Residues: CSASDRVRYNEQFF.

This clonotype was detected ten times or more. The junction shows a germline mismatch at one end, possibly a read error. This chain joins TRBV3-1 and TRBJ2-7; D is unclear. The CDR3 covers 15 residues. Germline CDR1 reads LGHDT; CDR2 reads YNNKEL (reference sequence). CDR3 residues: CASRQAPTETYEQYF. The DNA for the CDR3 is TGTGCCAGCAGACAAGCACCGACTGAAACCTACGAGCAGTACTTC.

This chain connects TRBV5-1 to TRBJ2-7; TRBD1 is a possible D gene (5 bases). The germline V gene has CDR1 SGHRS and CDR2 YFSETQ. The CDR3 consists of 14 residues. The V end was cut by 0 bases, the J end by 7 bases, with 14 bases between. CDR3 region: CASSLAYQGREQYF. In DNA form, the CDR3 reads TGCGCCAGCAGCTTGGCCTACCAGGGTCGTGAGCAGTACTTC.

At least ten counts were recorded for this clonotype. The rearrangement joins TRBV5-1 to TRBJ1-1; tentative D call: TRBD1 (6 bases). The ends were cut back, 2 bases at V and 7 bases at J, with 9 bases in the middle. CDR1 SGHRS and CDR2 YFSETQ come from the germline V gene. The CDR3 loop spans 12 amino acids. This CDR3 is CASSLGGIEAFF. The DNA for the CDR3 is TGCGCCAGCAGCTTAGGGGGGATTGAAGCTTTCTTT. Together with reference TRBV5-1 and TRBJ1-1, the CDR3 gives the full variable domain: KAGVTQTPRYLIKTRGQQVTLSCSPISGHRSVSWYQQTPGQGLQFLFEYFSETQRNKGNFPGRFSGRQFSNSRSEMNVSTLELGDSALYLCASSLGGIEAFFGQGTRLTVV.

This clonotype was recorded at least ten times. The rearrangement joins TRBV12-3 or TRBV12-4 to TRBJ2-1; D assignment may be TRBD1 or TRBD2 (6 bases each). The CDR3 is 16 amino acids. V was pared by 6 bases and J by 3 bases, with 18 bases between. CDR3 coding DNA: TGTGCCAGCAGCCCCCAGGGGCGGGGTAGCTACAATGAGCAGTTCTTC. Translating gives CASSPQGRGSYNEQFF.

This clonotype was observed many times. This sequence joins TRBV29-1 and TRBJ1-5; TRBD1 aligns across 8 bases. This CDR3 is 12 amino acids long. The V gene end was trimmed by 5 bases and the J gene end by 6 bases; junction bases not matched to a gene: 3. Germline assignment: CDR1 SQVTM and CDR2 ANQGSEA. The CDR3 region is CSVKTGAQPQHF. For the CDR3, the DNA is TGCAGCGTTAAGACAGGGGCTCAGCCCCAGCATTTT.

This clonotype was recorded many times. V usage is TRBV20-1 and J usage is TRBJ2-1; the match to TRBD2 covers 12 bases. This CDR3 has 18 residues. The V gene's germline CDR1 is DFQATT and CDR2 SNEGSKA (reference sequence). V lost 5 bases, J lost 6 bases, and 17 bases stayed unmatched. CDR3 nucleotide sequence: TGCAGTGCTCATCGATACGACTACGGACTAGCGGGACCCAATGAGCAGTTCTTC. This sequence encodes CSAHRYDYGLAGPNEQFF.